The clone carrying this T cell receptor (beta chain) came up once. Its antigen is still unknown. This entry belongs to a study of shared clonotypes between healthy human individuals. Healthy and HIV-negative, the adult donors had no recent acute infections or vaccinations. Germline CDR1 SGHTA, CDR2 FQGTGA. The V gene lost 0 bases and the J gene lost 5 bases, with 11 bases spanning the gap. CDR3 length equals 14 residues. Libraries were prepared by immunoSEQ multiplex PCR; TCRdb keeps only in-frame clonotypes and omits some of them. The profile covers roughly 1,000,000 clones, with 78% appearing a single time and approximately 0.5% taken by the ten largest. Study findings and constraints: Around 5% was the fraction of naive CD4 clonotypes found shared across several donors.

The TCR comes from a young man in good health. Some clones in this sample may be carry-over from other donors' samples. The chain joins TRBV7-3 to TRBJ2-7; no definite D call. The sequencing input was memory CD4+ T cells from PBMCs. Subset specified: CD45RA-negative fraction. CDR3 loop: CASSLTRQTDEQYF. The CDR3 DNA reads as TGTGCCAGCAGCTTAACGCGGCAGACCGACGAGCAGTACTTC.